This T cell receptor beta chain originates from a study of Tregs in tolerant kidney transplant recipients. Unmatched junction bases numbered 6, after V lost 4 bases and J lost 4 bases. This CDR3 has 14 residues. Looked up from germline, CDR1 is SGHKS and CDR2 is YYEKEE (reference sequence). Some clones are missing from TCRdb's copy, which holds only in-frame ones; the method was immunoSEQ multiplex PCR. Its table lists roughly 50,000 clones. Comments on this clone: The read finishes 3 residues shy of the CDR3 end, and the germline J gene is used to complete it.

This sample comprised CD4+ T cells from blood, obtained before the transplant. This receptor was taken from a human donor who received a combined kidney and bone marrow transplant. The gene calls are TRBV5-5 and TRBJ1-2, with TRBD1 matching over 8 bases. The CDR3 loop reads CASSLEGQVYGYTF. Partial CDR3 DNA: TGTGCCAGCAGCCTGGAGGGACAGGTCTATGGC.